This T cell receptor (beta chain) was identified during a study of Graves' ophthalmopathy and Graves' hyperthyroidism. In its sample, this clonotype was seen many times. CDR1 LNHNV and CDR2 YYDKDF come from the germline V gene (reference sequence). Trimming took off 8 bases at V and 7 bases at J, with 12 bases between the two ends. This CDR3 region has 12 residues. RNA transcripts provided the template for amplifying TCR beta CDR3 regions. RT-PCR was first run with HTBI primers, then multiplex PCR in a second round. MiXCR was run by TCRdb on the multiplex PCR reads, yielding one entry per CDR3 protein. The sample gives over a million distinct CDR3 sequences, about 36% of which show up once; over 8.5% is in the top ten.

What was sequenced was peripheral blood or thyroid tissue (not recorded which). The receptor comes from an adult man with Graves' hyperthyroidism. V usage is TRBV15 and J usage is TRBJ1-5; tentative D call: TRBD1 (6 bases). Here the CDR3 DNA reads TGTGCCACCTCACAGGGCCTCCAGCCCCAGCATTTT. It codes for CATSQGLQPQHF.